Listed below are T cell receptor beta chains from one sample, sequenced in a study of a mutant IDH1 vaccine in newly diagnosed glioma. Assay used: immunoSEQ multiplex PCR; TCRdb lists only in-frame clones, some missing. The sample consists of around 60,000 clones, 70% to 90% of them appearing once. These receptors have no identified antigens. The sample here was PBMCs, taken from a glioma patient whose treatment included an IDH1 peptide vaccine. Every receptor here comes from a man in his thirties or forties with glioma. The CDR3 runs from the conserved cysteine through the conserved F or W. Each record gives: CDR3 DNA, CDR3 protein, V gene, D gene, J gene, clone size. A D gene is named only where the DNA matches it firmly. Where a row states a size, it is once, few, many or the class of an expanded clone; other rows omit it.

TGCGCCAGCAGCTCCCGGGACGGAAGTGAAGCTTTCTTT,CASSSRDGSEAFF,TRBV5-1,-,TRBJ1-1,-
TGTGCCAGCAGCCCGAAATCAGGTGGAGGATTGAACACTGAAGCTTTCTTT,CASSPKSGGGLNTEAFF,TRBV4-2,-,TRBJ1-1,-
TGTGCCAGCTCACCACCGGTCCAGTTCTACGAGCAGTACTTC,CASSPPVQFYEQYF,TRBV18,-,TRBJ2-7,-
TGTGCCTGGAGTGAAGGGGCCTCCTATGGCTACACCTTC,CAWSEGASYGYTF,TRBV30,-,TRBJ1-2,once
TGTGCCAGCAGTAAAGGTGAAAAACTGTTTTTT,CASSKGEKLFF,TRBV2,-,TRBJ1-4,few
TGCACCAGCAGCCAGGTTGAACCGGGCTCTCGGCCCCACTATGGCTACACCTTC,CTSSQVEPGSRPHYGYTF,TRBV1,-,TRBJ1-2,-
TGTGCCAGCAGTGATTACCCGGGGGCTTCGGGCACAGATACGCAGTATTTT,CASSDYPGASGTDTQYF,TRBV25-1,-,TRBJ2-3,-
TGCGCCAGCAAAAGACAGGTCTCCGACCCCTACGAGCAGTACTTC,CASKRQVSDPYEQYF,TRBV5-1,-,TRBJ2-7,-
TGTGCCAGCAGCCAAGTACCGGACAGCTATGGCTACACCTTC,CASSQVPDSYGYTF,TRBV14,-,TRBJ1-2,-
TGCAGCGTTGACGGGGGGGCGATTGGAGATGAAGCTTTCTTT,CSVDGGAIGDEAFF,TRBV29-1,-,TRBJ1-1,few
TGTGCCAGCAGCGACGGACGGACCTATGGCTACACCTTC,CASSDGRTYGYTF,TRBV7-2,-,TRBJ1-2,-
TGTGCCAGCAGCCCTCGGGTCAGATCGGGGACGGGCGAGACCCAGTACTTC,CASSPRVRSGTGETQYF,TRBV7-9,-,TRBJ2-5,once
TGCGCCAGCAGCTTGGACAGGCTATTCGCTGAAGCTTTCTTT,CASSLDRLFAEAFF,TRBV5-1,-,TRBJ1-1,few
TGTGCCAGCAGACAAAATTACAGGGAAAACACCGGGGAGCTGTTTTTT,CASRQNYRENTGELFF,TRBV7-8,-,TRBJ2-2,-
TGTGCCAGCAGCACCTGGGGACAGGGGCAAACCTACGAGCAGTACTTC,CASSTWGQGQTYEQYF,TRBV28,TRBD1,TRBJ2-7,-
TGTGCCAGCAGTTATACGGGCAGTAACTATGGCTACACCTTC,CASSYTGSNYGYTF,TRBV6-5,-,TRBJ1-2,-
TGTGCCAGCAGAGCAAAGGACAGGAACTATGGCTACACCTTC,CASRAKDRNYGYTF,TRBV6-5,TRBD1,TRBJ1-2,-
TGTGCCAGCTCGCGCGACAGGGACCTTAGGAGAGGGGAAAAACTGTTTTTT,CASSRDRDLRRGEKLFF,TRBV18,TRBD1,TRBJ1-4,-
TGTGCCAGCAGCAAACCGTGGACAGGGTTCCATCGGGGAGCTGTTTTT,CASSKPWTGFHRGAVF,TRBV21-1,-,TRBJ2-2,once
TGTGCCAGCTCACCACCGCTTTTTAATTTCTTT,CASSPPLFNFF,TRBV18,-,TRBJ1-6,-
TGTGCCAGCAGCCAACAACAGGGGATAGATACGCAGTATTTT,CASSQQQGIDTQYF,TRBV14,TRBD1,TRBJ2-3,once
TGTGCCAGTAGCCCCCAAACGGCAAGCACAGATACGCAGTATTTT,CASSPQTASTDTQYF,TRBV19,-,TRBJ2-3,-
TGTGCCAGCTCACCAGCACGGTTAAACACTGAAGCTTTCTTT,CASSPARLNTEAFF,TRBV18,-,TRBJ1-1,-
TGCGCCAGGATGGGGCCCCAGGTAAATGGGAGAGCCCCCTACGAGCAGTACTTC,CARMGPQVNGRAPYEQYF,TRBV23-1,-,TRBJ2-7,-
TGTGCCAGCGCATCGACAGTAAGCAATCAGCCCCAGCATTTT,CASASTVSNQPQHF,TRBV19,-,TRBJ1-5,-
TGTGCCAGCAGTGGTCGGACAGGGGGAAACTATGGCTACACCTTC,CASSGRTGGNYGYTF,TRBV2,TRBD1,TRBJ1-2,-
TGTGCCAGCTCTCATCGGGGGAGGACTGAAGCTTTCTTT,CASSHRGRTEAFF,TRBV11-1,-,TRBJ1-1,-
TGCAGCGTTGGCGAAAGGTCCGGCTACACCTTC,CSVGERSGYTF,TRBV29-1,-,TRBJ1-2,once
TGCGCCAGCAGCCCTCGGCCCTCAAGAACAGATACGCAGTATTTT,CASSPRPSRTDTQYF,TRBV5-1,-,TRBJ2-3,-
TGCGCCAGCAGTGAAACCTATACGGGAACTGAAGCTTTCTTT,CASSETYTGTEAFF,TRBV10-1,-,TRBJ1-1,-
TGTGCCAGCAGCTTCACGACCCCAAAGAGTACTGAAGCTTTCTTT,CASSFTTPKSTEAFF,TRBV5-4,-,TRBJ1-1,-
TGTGCCACCGCCGCTGGGGCGAACTCCTACGAGCAGTACTTC,CATAAGANSYEQYF,TRBV25-1,-,TRBJ2-7,-
TGCGCCAGCAGCCGGGGGCTAGCGGGGGCACCCGGGGAGACCCAGTACTTC,CASSRGLAGAPGETQYF,TRBV4-1,TRBD2,TRBJ2-5,-
TGTGCCAGCTCCGGACAGGTCGGCTACGAGCAGTACTTC,CASSGQVGYEQYF,TRBV6-6,TRBD1,TRBJ2-7,-
TGTGCCAGCTCACCCTCGGGACAGGGGAGAGAGCAGTACTTC,CASSPSGQGREQYF,TRBV18,TRBD1,TRBJ2-7,few
TGTGCCAGCTCACCACAGAGCCAGGATGGAAACACCATATATTTT,CASSPQSQDGNTIYF,TRBV18,-,TRBJ1-3,-
TGTGCCAGCAGCTCCATCAGTTGGGGGAATAGCAATCAGCCCCAGCATTTT,CASSSISWGNSNQPQHF,TRBV7-8,-,TRBJ1-5,few
TGTGCCAGCAGACTTCCCGGGACGCCAAATGAGCAGTTCTTC,CASRLPGTPNEQFF,TRBV6-6,-,TRBJ2-1,-
TGTGCCAGCAGGCCACTGACCTCTGGGCTCAATGAGCAGTTCTTC,CASRPLTSGLNEQFF,TRBV6-5,-,TRBJ2-1,few
TGTGCCAGCTCACCTAGGGACCGCGCCTCTGGAAACACCATATATTTT,CASSPRDRASGNTIYF,TRBV18,-,TRBJ1-3,-
TGTGCCAGCAGCTTAGGGGGGACAGGGGACATCCTATCCTACAATGAGCAGTTCTTC,CASSLGGTGDILSYNEQFF,TRBV7-8,TRBD1,TRBJ2-1,-
TGTGCCAGCAGTTTATCACTAGCGGGGGGGAGGCATGAGCAGTTCTTC,CASSLSLAGGRHEQFF,TRBV27,TRBD2,TRBJ2-1,-
TGTGCCAGCAGCTCCCCCGGGCGGTCCTACGAGCAGTACTTC,CASSSPGRSYEQYF,TRBV7-9,-,TRBJ2-7,-
TGTGCCAGCAGTTACTCGACTAGCACAGATACGCAGTATTTT,CASSYSTSTDTQYF,TRBV6-5,-,TRBJ2-3,-
TGTGCCAGCAGCTTGCGGGACAGGGGTGAAAAACTGTTTTTT,CASSLRDRGEKLFF,TRBV7-8,TRBD1,TRBJ1-4,once
TGTGCCAGCAGCTTGGAAGGGGGCTTAGTCCACGAGCAGTACTTC,CASSLEGGLVHEQYF,TRBV5-4,TRBD1,TRBJ2-7,-
TGCGCCAGCAGCTGGGACAGGGGAATGAACACTGAAGCTTTCTTT,CASSWDRGMNTEAFF,TRBV5-1,TRBD1,TRBJ1-1,once
TGTGCCAGCAGTCAACAGGGGATGAGAGAAAAACTGTTTTTT,CASSQQGMREKLFF,TRBV28,TRBD1,TRBJ1-4,once
TGTGCCAGCACCTCCACGGGACAGGGGTATAATTCACCCCTCCACTTT,CASTSTGQGYNSPLHF,TRBV6-6,TRBD1,TRBJ1-6,-
TGTGCCAGCACCACACAGGGATGGGGGGCAGATACGCAGTATTTT,CASTTQGWGADTQYF,TRBV7-9,-,TRBJ2-3,-